This T cell receptor (beta chain) was obtained from a study of OX40 agonist ivuxolimab in advanced cancers. Trimming pared 3 bases from V and 4 bases from J, leaving 10 bases between. This CDR3 has 14 amino acids. The V gene's germline CDR1 is MNHNS and CDR2 SASEGT. The assay was immunoSEQ multiplex PCR, and TCRdb's table has in-frame clones only and misses some. Of 60,000 to 70,000 clones in the sample, roughly nine tenths were seen once. This specimen was CD4+ or CD8+ T cells sorted from blood, taken in a trial of the OX40 agonist ivuxolimab. The chain has TRBV6-1 and TRBJ1-3; D call uncertain. The origin of this receptor is an adult with an advanced solid tumor such as melanoma, head and neck, liver or kidney cancer. The DNA of the CDR3 is TGTGCCAGCAGTGAGGTTGGAGCCGGAAACACCATATATTTT. Translating it yields CASSEVGAGNTIYF.